This T cell receptor beta chain emerged from a study of tumor and adjacent non-tumor tissue in lung cancer (dated by TCRdb to 2016 to 2019). Notes on the research overall: Of the cohort, more than ten patients had adenocarcinoma, 2 had squamous cell carcinoma and 1 had small cell lung cancer. Over 25 paired specimens, one tumor and one normal lung sample per patient, were profiled by TCRbeta CDR3 sequencing. Sequencing generated a total of about 130,000,000 productive TCRbeta reads, averaging about 4.17 million reads per sample. Ages among the roughly 15 patients ranged from about 30 to 80 years, there were approximately ten men and 5 women, and disease was at TNM stage I to III. Bulk TCRbeta repertoires were compared between lung tumor tissue and matched distant non-tumor lung tissue obtained from more than 12 lung cancer patients. What the research found in general, with its limitations: The cohort had only 15 or so patients, and the authors noted that larger samples and more detailed clinical data are needed. The sequencing platform is not named in the methods, and unique molecular identifiers are not mentioned. The top 100 clones accounted for a significantly larger cumulative portion of the repertoire in normal lung than in tumor tissue. Younger patients had significantly higher TCR diversity, and higher tumor TCR diversity was associated with shorter overall and disease-free survival. Tumor tissue showed significantly greater TCR diversity (inverse Simpson) than normal lung tissue (roughly 430 vs 170, P = 0.0075, Mann-Whitney U test). Peripheral blood was not sequenced, so blood TCRbeta repertoires were not examined in the lung cancer patients of the study.

Libraries came from multiplex PCR. Sequenced on an Illumina HiSeq 2500. TCRbeta libraries were built by three rounds of nested PCR using primers (Table S4), following protocols modified from ARM-PCR. Before sequencing, PCR products of 200-500 bp were cut from the gel and purified using the QIAquick gel extraction kit. The authors' pipeline ran thus. Reads were cleaned using Trimmomatic, were merged into complete CDR3 sequences using FLASH, and were assigned to V(D)J germline segments using MiTCR. Clonal diversity was calculated as the inverse Simpson's index using VDJtools. In-frame sequences without a premature stop codon were defined as productive reads. TCRdb reprocessing: public reads trimmed at Q25 with fastp, clones called with MiXCR, in-frame beta chains kept. Merged by CDR3 protein, the rows form single entries marked with the most common genes and DNA. The authors' filters were not applied to this entry. The sample includes some 120,000 distinct CDR3 sequences, with 55% to 75% observed a single time. Together, the top ten hold roughly 13% of the sample.

Including cysteine and phenylalanine, the CDR3 has 13 amino acids. This entry keeps only the CDR3 DNA: 39 bases, framed from base 1. Based on the germline V gene, the CDR1 and CDR2 sequences are SGHAT and FQNNGV. RNA was extracted from bulk unsorted tissue and checked for quality with a NanoDrop ND-1000 and an Agilent 2100. Donors were newly diagnosed lung cancer patients admitted for thoracic surgery in China between August and November 2014, without prior chemotherapy. Anyone who had undergone radiotherapy or chemotherapy before, or who had another cancer at the same time, was left out of the study. Pieces of surgical tissue measuring roughly 1-2.2 cm3 were kept in RNAlater solution and held at -80 degrees C until needed. As for this clonotype: This clone's antigen is unknown. No base qualities exist here, and no much larger clone lies one base off it.

This clonotype was sampled from a man under 40 with non-small cell lung cancer. The sequenced sample was lung tumor tissue. This chain joins TRBV11-2 to TRBJ2-3; the D gene cannot be named for sure. The CDR3 region: CAISFISTDTQYF. The DNA reads TGTGCAATCAGCTTTATCTCCACAGATACGCAGTATTTT.